The 24 T cell receptor beta chains listed next were all sequenced from one sample in a study of cytomegalovirus exposure and HLA in healthy donors. PCR used 60 Vbeta primers and 13 Jbeta primers. Assay used: immunoSEQ multiplex PCR; TCRdb lists only in-frame clones, some missing. Here the sample spans some 65,000 clones, roughly two thirds being singletons. Sample: PBMCs. The receptor set was obtained from a man younger than 45 in good health and CMV-seronegative.

This rearrangement joins TRBV5-6 to TRBJ1-2; 10 bases line up with TRBD1. V lost 2 bases, J lost 8 bases, and 9 bases stayed unmatched. Per the germline V gene, CDR1 is SGHDT and CDR2 is YYEEEE. The CDR3 is made up of 15 amino acids. The CDR3 sequence is CASSFLPGQGIGYTF. CDR3 DNA sequence: TGTGCCAGCAGCTTCCTGCCGGGACAGGGGATCGGCTACACCTTC.

This clone has just one count. The CDR3 loop reads CASSHGQGDSEQYF. DNA for the CDR3: TGCGCCAGCAGTCATGGGCAGGGGGACAGCGAGCAGTACTTC. This chain links TRBV23-1 with TRBJ2-7; 7 bases are a match to TRBD1. TRBV23-1 belongs to the ORF category, with a function that is uncertain. The V segment lost 3 bases and the J segment 6 bases; nucleotides outside the gene matches: 8. CDR3 length: 14 residues.

This chain connects TRBV5-1 to TRBJ2-7, with 11 bases lining up with TRBD2. Germline V gene lookup returns CDR1 SGHRS and CDR2 YFSETQ. Trimming took 2 bases from V and 2 from J; bases not matched to a gene: 0. The CDR3 contains 14 residues. This chain's CDR3 is CASSFSGGAYEQYF. CDR3 sequence (DNA): TGCGCCAGCAGCTTTAGCGGGGGGGCCTACGAGCAGTACTTC.

This clone was counted only a few times. The V and J genes are TRBV30 and TRBJ1-2; TRBD1 agrees at 8 bases. This CDR3 region has 12 residues. The V and J ends lost 8 bases and 7 bases, in that order; junction bases with no gene match: 9. Germline V gene lookup returns CDR1 GTSNPN and CDR2 SVGIG (reference sequence). The CDR3 here is CAEDKTGAGYTF. Written as DNA, the CDR3 is TGTGCCGAGGATAAGACAGGGGCTGGCTACACCTTC.

The chain is built from TRBV5-6 and TRBJ1-2, with D perhaps TRBD1 (5 bases). This CDR3 contains 13 residues. The germline V gene has CDR1 SGHDT and CDR2 YYEEEE. Trimming removed 0 bases from V and 3 bases from J, with 6 bases in between. The CDR3 DNA sequence: TGTGCCAGCAGCTTGGGCAGGGACTATGGCTACACCTTC. Protein product: CASSLGRDYGYTF.

The chain links TRBV13 to TRBJ1-1, with D hard to call. From germline, CDR1 is PRHDT and CDR2 FYEKMQ (reference sequence). This CDR3 comprises 11 residues. V was cut by 5 bases and J by 7 bases, with 8 bases left in between. This CDR3 is CASSPVGEAFF. The CDR3 DNA reads TGTGCCAGCAGCCCCGTCGGTGAAGCTTTCTTT.

The genes are TRBV29-1 and TRBJ1-3; TRBD1 matches 7 bases. This CDR3 comprises 11 residues. V shed 7 bases and J 13 bases; nucleotides not matched to a gene: 10. Germline values: CDR1 SQVTM, CDR2 ANQGSEA. CDR3 amino acids: CSAVTGVLIYF. The CDR3 nucleotides read TGCAGCGCTGTCACAGGGGTTCTTATATATTTT.

CDR3 in DNA: TGTGCCAGCAGCGAGGGTGTTGGTAACTATGGCTACACCTTC. Residues: CASSEGVGNYGYTF. The chain is built from TRBV7-9 and TRBJ1-2; D is undetermined. The CDR3 loop spans 14 amino acids. Germline-derived CDR1 and CDR2 are SEHNR and FQNEAQ (reference sequence). V was cut by 5 bases and J by 1 base, with 11 bases left in between. Full variable domain (remainder filled in from reference TRBV7-9 and TRBJ1-2): DTGVSQNPRHKITKRGQNVTFRCDPISEHNRLYWYRQTLGQGPEFLTYFQNEAQLEKSRLLSDRFSAERPKGSFSTLEIQRTEQGDSAMYLCASSEGVGNYGYTFGSGTRLTVV.

The table lists this clone with a few counts. The chain joins TRBV29-1 to TRBJ2-1, with 10 positions matching TRBD2. CDR3 length: 13 amino acids. CDR1 is SQVTM, CDR2 ANQGSEA, per germline. V shed 6 bases, J shed 7 bases, and the junction held 6 bases outside the gene matches. CDR3 bases: TGCAGCGTCGGTGGGACTAGCGTTAATGAGCAGTTCTTC. Its translation is CSVGGTSVNEQFF.

The rearrangement uses TRBV15 and TRBJ1-2, with D perhaps TRBD1 (5 bases). Trimming stripped 4 bases from V and 4 bases from J, with 13 bases between. The CDR3 totals 14 residues. CDR1 and CDR2 from the germline V gene are LNHNV and YYDKDF (reference sequence). The CDR3 bases are TGTGCCACCAGCACAAATCAGGGTATCTATGGCTACACCTTC. Translation: CATSTNQGIYGYTF.

V and J are TRBV11-3 and TRBJ2-2, with 9 bases identical to TRBD2. V shed 1 base, J shed 4 bases, and the junction held 4 bases outside the gene matches. This CDR3 region has 16 residues. Germline V lookup: CDR1 SGHNT, CDR2 YENEEA. The CDR3 DNA is TGTGCCAGCAGCTTAGGACTAGCGGCGGGCACCGGGGAGCTGTTTTTT. Translating it yields CASSLGLAAGTGELFF.

The chain carries TRBV2 and TRBJ2-3; 8 bases are shared with TRBD1. V shed 10 bases and J 2 bases; nucleotides not matched to a gene: 11. The length of the CDR3 is 15 residues. The V gene's germline CDR1 is SNHLY and CDR2 FYNNEI. Here the CDR3 DNA reads TGTGCCAACTTGGGGACAGGCAGTATCACAGATACGCAGTATTTT. Translation: CANLGTGSITDTQYF.

This clone was detected only once. This chain connects TRBV19 to TRBJ2-7; 8 nucleotides line up with TRBD2. The CDR3 has 14 amino acids. V was clipped by 1 base and J by 7 bases; unmatched bases: 6. Germline loops: CDR1 LNHDA, CDR2 SQIVND (reference sequence). The CDR3 here is CASSIGAGAREQYF. The CDR3 nucleotides read TGTGCCAGTAGTATAGGAGCGGGGGCCAGAGAGCAGTACTTC.

CDR3 coding DNA: TGTGCCTGGAGTGTATTGAGGGGGCGGTTCGAGCAGTACTTC. This encodes CAWSVLRGRFEQYF. This chain links TRBV30 with TRBJ2-7, with 7 bases fitting TRBD1. Germline V gene data show CDR1 as GTSNPN and CDR2 as SVGIG (reference sequence). V dropped 0 bases and J dropped 6; count of bases not matched to a gene: 8. The CDR3 length is 14 residues.

V is TRBV7-2 and J is TRBJ2-7; TRBD2 matches at 8 bases. After removal of 1 base from V and 0 bases from J, the junction contained 11 bases not matched to a gene. Germline V gene lookup returns CDR1 SGHTA and CDR2 FQGNSA. This CDR3 comprises 18 residues. The CDR3 sequence is CASSLEPVAGISSYEQYF. The CDR3 nucleotides are TGTGCCAGCAGCTTAGAACCAGTAGCGGGGATATCCTCCTACGAGCAGTACTTC.

In this sample, this clone turned up a few times. The chain recombines TRBV11-3 with TRBJ1-1; D not resolved. CDR1 is SGHNT, CDR2 YENEEA, per germline. Trimming removed 0 bases from V and 1 base from J, with 9 bases in between. The CDR3 consists of 15 residues. The CDR3 loop is CASSLDAGSNTEAFF. The CDR3 DNA is TGTGCCAGCAGCTTAGACGCCGGGTCGAACACTGAAGCTTTCTTT.

This rearrangement joins TRBV6-1 to TRBJ2-5; 8 bases fit TRBD2. The CDR3 has 12 amino acids. With 5 bases clipped from V and 4 bases from J, the junction kept 0 bases outside the gene matches. CDR1 MNHNS and CDR2 SASEGT come from the germline V gene. The CDR3, as DNA: TGTGCCAGCAGTACTAGCGGAGAGACCCAGTACTTC. As protein: CASSTSGETQYF.

The chain uses TRBV7-6 and TRBJ2-2, with D possibly TRBD1 on 5 matching bases. The V and J ends lost 5 bases and 3 bases respectively, with 10 bases between them. The V gene's germline CDR1 is SGHVS and CDR2 FNYEAQ. The CDR3 has 14 residues. The chain's CDR3 is CASSPRQHTGELFF. DNA for the CDR3: TGTGCCAGCAGCCCCAGACAGCACACCGGGGAGCTGTTTTTT.

The chain links TRBV30 to TRBJ2-3; 12 bases match TRBD2. The J segment lost 5 bases and the V segment lost 4 bases, leaving 13 bases of the junction unmatched. Germline V CDR1 and CDR2: GTSNPN, SVGIG (reference sequence). The CDR3 has 17 residues. This chain's CDR3 is CAWTRGLAGQVGDTQYF. The CDR3 DNA reads TGTGCCTGGACTCGCGGACTAGCGGGGCAGGTTGGAGATACGCAGTATTTT.

A single count supports this clone. The V and J genes are TRBV7-9 and TRBJ2-1; 13 bases line up with TRBD2. Germline CDR1 reads SEHNR; CDR2 reads FQNEAQ (reference sequence). With 2 bases clipped from V and 8 bases from J, the junction kept 6 bases outside the gene matches. The CDR3 length is 16 residues. Here the CDR3 DNA reads TGTGCCAGCAGCTTAACTAGCGGGGGGGCCCTCTATGAGCAGTTCTTC. Protein sequence: CASSLTSGGALYEQFF.

The rearrangement links TRBV5-4 to TRBJ2-5; 13 bases fit TRBD2. CDR1 and CDR2 from the germline V gene are SGHNT and YYREEE (reference sequence). The V gene end was trimmed by 2 bases and the J gene end by 2 bases; junction bases not matched to a gene: 3. The CDR3 totals 16 residues. The CDR3 is CASSFELAGGQETQYF. The CDR3 DNA is TGTGCCAGCAGCTTCGAACTAGCGGGGGGGCAAGAGACCCAGTACTTC.

The rearrangement joins TRBV4-1 to TRBJ2-7; D unresolved. Germline CDR1 and CDR2: MGHRA and YSYEKL. V lost 0 bases and J lost 4, with 7 bases in between. This CDR3 region has 13 residues. This chain's CDR3 is CASSQDLQYEQYF. In DNA form, the CDR3 reads TGCGCCAGCAGCCAAGATTTACAGTACGAGCAGTACTTC.

This clone was seen just once. V gene TRBV2 combines with J gene TRBJ2-6; 8 bases line up with TRBD2. The length of the CDR3 is 17 residues. Germline V gives CDR1 SNHLY, CDR2 FYNNEI. The ends lost 5 bases at V and 3 bases at J; junction bases unmatched: 9. The CDR3 sequence: CASSLTGGVDGANVLTF. The CDR3 DNA is TGTGCCAGCAGTCTGACCGGGGGGGTGGATGGGGCCAACGTCCTGACTTTC.

This clone has more than one count but fewer than ten. This rearrangement joins TRBV5-6 to TRBJ2-3, with a possible D match to TRBD2 (7 bases). Trimming pared 3 bases from V and 2 bases from J, leaving 16 bases between. This CDR3 has 16 amino acids. From germline, CDR1 is SGHDT and CDR2 YYEEEE. CDR3 nucleotide sequence: TGTGCCAGCAGCTGGAAGACGGGGGGCTCCACAGATACGCAGTATTTT. Translated, it gives CASSWKTGGSTDTQYF.